Here is one T cell receptor (beta chain) with its context. What antigen it recognizes has not been identified. No much larger clone exists at a distance of one base, and base qualities are not known. The method was the immunoSEQ multiplex PCR assay. The multiplex PCR relied on a mix of 60 forward primers for TCR Vbeta segments and 13 reverse primers for TCR Jbeta segments. The CDR3 region of rearranged TCR beta genes was amplified from genomic DNA with a multiplex PCR assay. The amplified TCR beta libraries were sequenced on the Illumina HiSeq System as 87-base-pair reads. The study's processing was this. In a later analysis, tens of millions of unique TCR beta chains were counted across the 650 to 700 repertoires, and approximately 11 million of these chains were shared by at least two donors. A nearest-neighbor algorithm error-corrected the raw reads and collapsed the reads into unique sequences, merging closely related sequences to remove PCR and sequencing errors. To assign V, D and J gene segments, CDR3 sequences were aligned to IMGT reference sequences. For a sequence to be retained, a match of at least six nucleotides to both a V gene segment and a J gene segment was required. A rearrangement was called productive if the CDR3 had no stop codons and remained in frame with V and J, and every other rearrangement was called non-productive. CDR3 was defined according to IMGT convention as the region running from the second conserved V-encoded cysteine to the conserved J-encoded phenylalanine. The earlier analysis of fewer than 700 of the donors excluded sequences that lacked an unambiguous match to a single V gene segment. An earlier analysis of under 750 of the donors called V segments functional above 56.7% productive rearrangements and segregating when the between-donor standard deviation exceeded 5%. A statistical classification framework was built to diagnose cytomegalovirus status from the catalog of TCR beta chain sequences. In a later analysis, V and J genes were assigned by comparing TCR nucleotide sequences against IMGT/GENE-DB human TR gene sequences. The TCRdist pipeline was used in a later analysis to assign CDR3 sequences and most-parsimonious VDJ recombination scenarios. A later analysis defined each TCR beta chain by its CDR3 amino acid sequence plus V-gene family, and excluded reads lacking a unique V-gene family. In a later analysis, approximately 590 highly shared, low-generation-probability nucleotide sequences were removed to address suspected cross-contamination and a sequencing artifact. In a later analysis, a clonal expansion index for each public chain was calculated from normalized within-repertoire ranks of inferred template counts. A later analysis computed generation probabilities with a VDJ recombination model fitted to out-of-frame rearrangements, and checked the results against IGoR. Hypergeometric tests were used in a later analysis to score TCR-TCR, TCR-HLA and TCR-CMV co-occurrence, with a repertoire-size bias correction applied to the TCR pairs. In a later analysis, false discovery rates were estimated by permuting HLA or CMV assignments 20 times. In a later analysis, co-occurring TCRs were grouped using DBSCAN, and TCRdist sequence similarity was added for clustering within HLA-allele-positive subsets. Co-occurrence clustering excluded repertoires with fewer than 30,000 or more than 120,000 public chains, plus five with anomalous nucleotide sharing. TCRdb re-hosts the immuneACCESS table, in-frame sequences only. Its copies lack some clones; in the studies checked, an unresolved V gene accounts for under half of them, and the cause for the rest is not known. V, J and clone size were drawn from that table, and D and trimming were deduced from the DNA. Recorded for this sample are around 90,000 clones; 64% of them occurred a single time. 2% to 2.5% of the sample is in the top ten clones.

This record comes from a study of cytomegalovirus exposure and HLA in healthy donors (dated by TCRdb to 2015 to 2018). For context, the study as a whole: An earlier analysis of a few hundred of the donors reported about 280 Gb of sequence data and some 110 million unique TCR beta sequences obtained from around 170 million T cells. About 300 gigabases of sequencing data and tens of millions of unique TCR sequences were included in an early release covering about 600 HLA-typed donors. Among the roughly 400 genotyped donors, around 81% belonged to the genetic ancestry cluster associated with self-reported Caucasian donors. The study aimed to test whether cataloging public T cell receptors could reveal signatures of past pathogen exposure. Using immunosequencing, the study profiled T cell repertoires from about 610 subjects and related those repertoires to cytomegalovirus serostatus. Besides the first cohort of under 700 subjects, a separate validation cohort made up of some 110 different subjects was used. To predict cytomegalovirus infection status, the study brought together high-throughput TCR immunosequencing, statistical association of individual TCRs with disease status, and machine learning. In a later analysis, previously published TCR beta repertoires from 600 to 850 donors were re-analyzed and high-resolution HLA genotyping was added so that TCR occurrence patterns could be studied. The later analysis used no new phenotypic data to find candidate immune exposures, relying instead on TCR beta sequences and their occurrence across donors. An earlier analysis of a few hundred of the donors applied high-throughput TCR beta sequencing to assess whether each TCR beta V gene segment acted as functional or pseudogenic. Donor age, sex, ethnicity and CMV serostatus were compiled together with the repertoire data. Genome-wide SNP genotypes for about 65% of the roughly 670 donors were used in a later genetic analysis, which treated that subset as a discovery cohort. Every repertoire in the discovery cohort had been generated on one and the same sequencing platform. HLA typing covered class I and class II loci at four-digit resolution. Typing coverage varied by locus: roughly 620-630 donors for A, B, C, DRB1 and DQB1; roughly 510 for DQA1; about 570 for DPA1; approximately 490 for DPB1. Because of strong linkage in the cohort, roughly five DR-DQ haplotypes were treated as single units for association and clustering. Across 398 genotyped donors of the cohort, an average of approximately 200,000 unique TCR beta nucleotide sequences per donor were sequenced, and approximately 17% of those sequences were non-productive. Paper-wide results and their limitations: For the cohort, immune exposure information was limited to CMV serostatus. In this cohort, only TCR beta chains were sequenced, and detectable features were limited by the absence of alpha or paired-chain data. According to a later analysis, TCR association rates differed among HLA loci, with DRB1 alleles showing the most associated TCRs and HLA-C alleles showing the fewest. A later genetic analysis reported fewer N-insertions in productive TCRs among donors in an Asian-associated ancestry cluster than the roughly 700-donor mean. In the study, approximately 160 TCR beta chains were listed as associated with cytomegalovirus. Some IMGT-functional V segments, including TRBV6-2 and TRBV6-3, could not be distinguished by the 87-base-pair reads and were therefore excluded. V-gene and J-gene trimming of TCR beta chains was associated with a missense DCLRE1C variant in a later genetic analysis, and the association was replicated in an independent cohort. In a later analysis, HLA-associated TCR beta chains showed more clonal expansion and lower generation probabilities than non-associated chains that were equally common. Linkage disequilibrium might explain the correlated functional status among segregating V segments, but an unknown experimental factor could not be ruled out. An earlier analysis of around 500 of the donors showed that most TCR beta V segments appeared in productive rearrangements either about 90% or about 30% of the time, which broadly matched IMGT annotations. When HLA alleles, especially DR and DQ, strongly co-occurred, TCR associations were difficult to assign to individual alleles. According to the authors, the approach could potentially be generalized to other disease states and immunological phenotypes. A further reported finding was that TCR beta sequences accurately predicted the HLA-A and HLA-B alleles for most subjects in the first cohort. Because some donors lacked HLA typing at each locus, the association tests relied only on the typed subset. Specific HLA alleles were associated with roughly 16,000 TCR beta sequences at a false discovery rate of 0.05 in a later analysis. The presence/absence analyses assumed that sequencing depth was roughly uniform across donors, and that assumption may not be true. Most TCR sequences were observed very rarely across donors, whereas some public TCRs were present in many individuals. Approximately 16 rarely observed V segments, including chromosome 9 orphons, were excluded from the earlier analysis of a few hundred of the donors because counts were too low. A cluster of highly shared sequence variants was judged likely to represent a technical artifact of the sequencing pipeline. The classifier was reported to diagnose cytomegalovirus status with high specificity and sensitivity in both the original cohort and the validation cohort. In a later analysis, several top co-occurrence clusters were reported to appear linked to parvovirus B19, influenza, CMV and Epstein-Barr virus. In a later analysis, most CMV-associated TCR beta chains were found to appear HLA-restricted, with HLA associations seemingly driven largely by CMV exposure. In vitro tests confirmed that a few of the cytomegalovirus-associated TCR beta chains recognize cytomegalovirus antigens.

The cohort was made up of roughly 670 healthy bone marrow donors. At the time of sampling, every cohort member was nominally healthy, though immune exposures that went unrecorded were likely present. CMV serostatus was recorded as positive for around 300 and negative for about 50% of the roughly 670 cohort members, whereas no CMV serostatus was recorded for the donor in question. A peripheral blood sample was collected from each donor, and TCR beta sequencing was performed on peripheral blood mononuclear cells. Genomic DNA was extracted from the blood cell samples with the Qiagen DNeasy Blood Extraction Kit. Reading the germline V gene (reference sequence) gives CDR1 SGHAT and CDR2 FQDESV. V gives up 0 bases and J gives up 7 bases, and the segment between their germline ends measures 13 bases. Reading from cysteine to phenylalanine, the CDR3 counts 14 amino acids. Only the CDR3 portion is preserved as DNA: 42 bases, with reading frame beginning at the first base.

The receptor was derived from a human donor in good health. In this chain, TRBV11-1 is recombined with TRBJ2-7; the D segment could be TRBD1, given 6 matching bases. Sequencing was carried out using PBMCs. The CDR3 region has the sequence CASSLAGAPKEQYF. The base sequence is TGTGCCAGCAGCTTAGCGGGGGCCCCGAAGGAGCAGTACTTC. Extended through the reference TRBV11-1 and TRBJ2-7 proteins, this CDR3 yields the full variable domain: EAEVAQSPRYKITEKSQAVAFWCDPISGHATLYWYRQILGQGPELLVQFQDESVVDDSQLPKDRFSAERLKGVDSTLKIQPAELGDSAMYLCASSLAGAPKEQYFGPGTRLTVT.